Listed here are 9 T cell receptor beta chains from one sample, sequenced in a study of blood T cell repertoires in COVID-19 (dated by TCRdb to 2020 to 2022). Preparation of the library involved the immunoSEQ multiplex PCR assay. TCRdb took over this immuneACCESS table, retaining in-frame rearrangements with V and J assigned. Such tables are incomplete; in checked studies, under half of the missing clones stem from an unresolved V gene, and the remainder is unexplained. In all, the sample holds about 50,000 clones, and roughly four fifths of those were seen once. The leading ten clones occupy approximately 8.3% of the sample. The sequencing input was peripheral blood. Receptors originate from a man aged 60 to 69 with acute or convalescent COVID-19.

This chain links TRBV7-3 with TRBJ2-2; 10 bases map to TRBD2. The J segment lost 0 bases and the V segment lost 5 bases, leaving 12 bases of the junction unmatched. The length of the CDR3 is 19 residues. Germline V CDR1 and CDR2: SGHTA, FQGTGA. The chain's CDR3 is CASSLGGLAAFPNTGELFF. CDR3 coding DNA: TGTGCCAGCAGCCTCGGCGGACTAGCGGCCTTTCCGAACACCGGGGAGCTGTTTTTT.

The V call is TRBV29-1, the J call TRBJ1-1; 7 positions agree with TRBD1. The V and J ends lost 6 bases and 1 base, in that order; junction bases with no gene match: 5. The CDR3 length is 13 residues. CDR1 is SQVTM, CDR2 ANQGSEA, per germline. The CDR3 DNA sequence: TGCAGCGTGTCGGACAGGCAGAACACTGAAGCTTTCTTT. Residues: CSVSDRQNTEAFF. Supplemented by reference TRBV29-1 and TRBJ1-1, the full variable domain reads SAVISQKPSRDICQRGTSLTIQCQVDSQVTMMFWYRQQPGQSLTLIATANQGSEATYESGFVIDKFPISRPNLTFSTLTVSNMSPEDSSIYLCSVSDRQNTEAFFGQGTRLTVV.

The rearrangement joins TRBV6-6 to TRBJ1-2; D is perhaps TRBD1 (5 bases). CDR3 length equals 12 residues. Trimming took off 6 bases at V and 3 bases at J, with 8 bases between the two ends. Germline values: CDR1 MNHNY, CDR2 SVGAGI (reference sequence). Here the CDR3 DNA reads TGTGCCAGCAGCAGGGAGGACTATGGCTACACCTTC. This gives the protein CASSREDYGYTF.

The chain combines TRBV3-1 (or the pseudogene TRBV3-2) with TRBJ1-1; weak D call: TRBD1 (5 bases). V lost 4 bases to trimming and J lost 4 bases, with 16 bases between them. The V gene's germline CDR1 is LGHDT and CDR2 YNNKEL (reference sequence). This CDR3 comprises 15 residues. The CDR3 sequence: CASSRNRYFSTEAFF. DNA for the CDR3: TGTGCCAGCAGCCGGAACAGGTATTTCAGCACTGAAGCTTTCTTT.

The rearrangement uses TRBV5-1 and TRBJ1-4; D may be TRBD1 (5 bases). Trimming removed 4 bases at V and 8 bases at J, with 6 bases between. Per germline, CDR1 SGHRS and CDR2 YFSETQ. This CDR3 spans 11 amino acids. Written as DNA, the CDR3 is TGCGCCAGCAGCGGGGGGGAAAAACTGTTTTTT. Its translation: CASSGGEKLFF. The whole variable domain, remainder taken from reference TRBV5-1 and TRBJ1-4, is KAGVTQTPRYLIKTRGQQVTLSCSPISGHRSVSWYQQTPGQGLQFLFEYFSETQRNKGNFPGRFSGRQFSNSRSEMNVSTLELGDSALYLCASSGGEKLFFGSGTQLSVL.

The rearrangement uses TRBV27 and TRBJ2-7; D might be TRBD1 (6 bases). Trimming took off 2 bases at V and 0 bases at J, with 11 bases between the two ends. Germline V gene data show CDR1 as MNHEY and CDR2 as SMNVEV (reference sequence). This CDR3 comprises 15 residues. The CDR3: CASSLGGNPSYEQYF. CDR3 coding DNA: TGTGCCAGCAGTTTAGGGGGCAATCCCTCCTACGAGCAGTACTTC.

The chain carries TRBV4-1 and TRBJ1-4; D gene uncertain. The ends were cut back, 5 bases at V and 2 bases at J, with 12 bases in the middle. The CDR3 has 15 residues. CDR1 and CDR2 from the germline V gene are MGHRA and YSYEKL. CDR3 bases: TGCGCCAGCAGCAAAACATATCCGACTAATGAAAAACTGTTTTTT. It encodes CASSKTYPTNEKLFF.

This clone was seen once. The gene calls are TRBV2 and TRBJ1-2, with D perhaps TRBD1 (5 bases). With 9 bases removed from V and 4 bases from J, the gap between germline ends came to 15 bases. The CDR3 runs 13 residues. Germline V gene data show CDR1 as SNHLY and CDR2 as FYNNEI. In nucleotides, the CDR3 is TGTGCCAGATCGAGCACAGGATCCTATGGCTACACCTTC. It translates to CARSSTGSYGYTF.

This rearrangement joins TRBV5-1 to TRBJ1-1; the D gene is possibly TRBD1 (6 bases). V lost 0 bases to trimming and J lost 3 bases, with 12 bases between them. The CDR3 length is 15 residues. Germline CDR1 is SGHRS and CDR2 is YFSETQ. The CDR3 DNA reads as TGCGCCAGCAGCTTGGTAGGGGGAGTGTACACTGAAGCTTTCTTT. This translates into CASSLVGGVYTEAFF. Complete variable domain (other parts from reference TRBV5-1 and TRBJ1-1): KAGVTQTPRYLIKTRGQQVTLSCSPISGHRSVSWYQQTPGQGLQFLFEYFSETQRNKGNFPGRFSGRQFSNSRSEMNVSTLELGDSALYLCASSLVGGVYTEAFFGQGTRLTVV.